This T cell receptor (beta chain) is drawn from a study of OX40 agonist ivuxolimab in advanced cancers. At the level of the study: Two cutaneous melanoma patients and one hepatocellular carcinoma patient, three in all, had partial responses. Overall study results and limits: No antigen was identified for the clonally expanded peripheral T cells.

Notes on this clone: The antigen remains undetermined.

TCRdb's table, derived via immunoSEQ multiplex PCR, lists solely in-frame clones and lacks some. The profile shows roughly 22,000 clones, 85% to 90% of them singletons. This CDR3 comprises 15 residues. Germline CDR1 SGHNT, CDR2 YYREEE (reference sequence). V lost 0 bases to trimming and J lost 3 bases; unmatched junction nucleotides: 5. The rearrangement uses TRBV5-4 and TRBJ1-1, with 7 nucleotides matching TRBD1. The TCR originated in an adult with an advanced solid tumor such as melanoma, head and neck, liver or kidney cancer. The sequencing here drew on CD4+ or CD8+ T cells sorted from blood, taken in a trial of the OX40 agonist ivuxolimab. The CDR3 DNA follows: TGTGCCAGCAGCTTGGCTCCAGGGGGTGACACTGAAGCTTTCTTT. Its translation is CASSLAPGGDTEAFF.